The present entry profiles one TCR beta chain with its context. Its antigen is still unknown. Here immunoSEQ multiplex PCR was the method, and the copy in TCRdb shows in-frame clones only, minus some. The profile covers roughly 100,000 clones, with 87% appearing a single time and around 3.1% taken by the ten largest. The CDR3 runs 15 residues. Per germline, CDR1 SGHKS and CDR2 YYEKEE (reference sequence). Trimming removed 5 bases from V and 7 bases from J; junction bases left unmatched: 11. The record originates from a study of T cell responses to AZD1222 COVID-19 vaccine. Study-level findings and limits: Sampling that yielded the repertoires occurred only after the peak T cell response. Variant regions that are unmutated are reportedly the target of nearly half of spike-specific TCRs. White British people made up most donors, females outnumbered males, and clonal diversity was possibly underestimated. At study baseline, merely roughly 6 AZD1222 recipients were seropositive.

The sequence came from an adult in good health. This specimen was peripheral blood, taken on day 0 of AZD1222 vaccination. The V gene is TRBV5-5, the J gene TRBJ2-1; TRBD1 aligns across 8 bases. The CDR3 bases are TGTGCCAGCAGTGCAGGGGGCGCAGAAAAGAATGAGCAGTTCTTC. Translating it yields CASSAGGAEKNEQFF.